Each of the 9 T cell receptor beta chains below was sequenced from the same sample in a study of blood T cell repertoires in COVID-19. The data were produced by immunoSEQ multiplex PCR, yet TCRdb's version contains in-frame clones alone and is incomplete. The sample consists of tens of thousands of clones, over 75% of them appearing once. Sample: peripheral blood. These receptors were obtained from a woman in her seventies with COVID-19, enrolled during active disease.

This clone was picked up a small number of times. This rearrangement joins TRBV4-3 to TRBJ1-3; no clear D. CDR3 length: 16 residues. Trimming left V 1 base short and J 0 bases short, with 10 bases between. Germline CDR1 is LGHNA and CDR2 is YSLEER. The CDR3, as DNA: TGCGCCAGCAGCCAAGCCCTCGATAGCTCTGGAAACACCATATATTTT. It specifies CASSQALDSSGNTIYF.

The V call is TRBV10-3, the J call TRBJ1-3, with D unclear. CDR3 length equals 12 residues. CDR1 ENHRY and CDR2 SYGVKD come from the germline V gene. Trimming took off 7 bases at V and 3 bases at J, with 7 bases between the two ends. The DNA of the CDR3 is TGTGCCATCACCGAGATTGGAAACACCATATATTTT. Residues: CAITEIGNTIYF.

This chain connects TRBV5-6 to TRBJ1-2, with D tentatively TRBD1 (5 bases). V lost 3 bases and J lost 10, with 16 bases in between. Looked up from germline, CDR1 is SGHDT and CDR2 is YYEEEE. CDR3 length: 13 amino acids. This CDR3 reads CASSSQVTGAYTF. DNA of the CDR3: TGTGCCAGCAGCTCACAGGTTACCGGTGCCTACACCTTC.

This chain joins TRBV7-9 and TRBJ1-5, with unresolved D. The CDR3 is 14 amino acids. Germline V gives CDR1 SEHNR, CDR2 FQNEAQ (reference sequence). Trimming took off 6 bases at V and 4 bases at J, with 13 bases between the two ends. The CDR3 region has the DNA TGTGCCAGCAGTCCTAATACTGGTAATCAGCCCCAGCATTTT. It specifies CASSPNTGNQPQHF. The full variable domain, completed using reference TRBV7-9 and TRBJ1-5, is DTGVSQNPRHKITKRGQNVTFRCDPISEHNRLYWYRQTLGQGPEFLTYFQNEAQLEKSRLLSDRFSAERPKGSFSTLEIQRTEQGDSAMYLCASSPNTGNQPQHFGDGTRLSIL.

The CDR3 DNA reads as TGTGCCAGCAGCCAAGTACCCCAGGGGACCTATGGCTACACCTTC. Amino acids: CASSQVPQGTYGYTF. The rearrangement uses TRBV3-1 (or the pseudogene TRBV3-2) and TRBJ1-2; D is possibly TRBD1 (6 bases). Germline loops: CDR1 LGHDT, CDR2 YNNKEL (reference sequence). Trimming cost V 1 base and J 4 bases, with 13 bases left between them. The CDR3 consists of 15 residues.

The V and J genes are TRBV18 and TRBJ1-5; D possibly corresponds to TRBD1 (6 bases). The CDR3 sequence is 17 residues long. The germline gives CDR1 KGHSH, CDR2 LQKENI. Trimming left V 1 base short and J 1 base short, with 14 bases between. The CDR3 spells CASSPLAGARSNQPQHF. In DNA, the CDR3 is TGTGCCAGCTCACCACTGGCGGGGGCGCGGAGCAATCAGCCCCAGCATTTT. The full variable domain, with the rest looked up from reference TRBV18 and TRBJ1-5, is NAGVMQNPRHLVRRRGQEARLRCSPMKGHSHVYWYRQLPEEGLKFMVYLQKENIIDESGMPKERFSAEFPKEGPSILRIQQVVRGDSAAYFCASSPLAGARSNQPQHFGDGTRLSIL.

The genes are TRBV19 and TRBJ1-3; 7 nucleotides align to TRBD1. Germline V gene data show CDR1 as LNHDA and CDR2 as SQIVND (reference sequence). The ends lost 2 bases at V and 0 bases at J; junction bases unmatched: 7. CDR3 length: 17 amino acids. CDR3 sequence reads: CASSIIPGTASGNTIYF. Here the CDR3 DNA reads TGTGCCAGTAGTATAATCCCCGGGACAGCCTCTGGAAACACCATATATTTT.

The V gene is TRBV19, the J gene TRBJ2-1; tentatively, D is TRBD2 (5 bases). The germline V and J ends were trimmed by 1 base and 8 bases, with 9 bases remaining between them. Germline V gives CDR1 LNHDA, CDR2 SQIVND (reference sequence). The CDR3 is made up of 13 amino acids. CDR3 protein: CASSIVTGDEQFF. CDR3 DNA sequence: TGTGCCAGTAGTATAGTAACCGGGGATGAGCAGTTCTTC.

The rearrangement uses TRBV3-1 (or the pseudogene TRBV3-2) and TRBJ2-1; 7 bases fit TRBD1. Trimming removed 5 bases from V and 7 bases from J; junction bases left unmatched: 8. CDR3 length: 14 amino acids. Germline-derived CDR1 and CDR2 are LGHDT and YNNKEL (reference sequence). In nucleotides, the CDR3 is TGTGCCAGCAGCTGGGACAGTACGGGTAATGAGCAGTTCTTC. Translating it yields CASSWDSTGNEQFF.